This T cell receptor beta chain was captured in a study of cytomegalovirus exposure and HLA in healthy donors. The PCR ran on 60 Vbeta and 13 Jbeta primers. Original methodology: Roughly 10 million shared chains were among some 80 million unique TCR beta chains counted in a later analysis. Only in-frame clones appear in the TCRdb table, and some are missing; sequencing was by immunoSEQ multiplex PCR. From that table come the V and J calls and clone size; the DNA was used to work out D and trimming. The repertoire holds about 180,000 clones, with 70% to 90% as singletons. The study, taken as a whole, reports: A later look showed TCR association rates differing by HLA locus, highest for DRB1 and lowest for HLA-C. Presence/absence analyses treated sequencing depth as roughly uniform across donors. Within the data, a cluster of highly shared sequence variants was likely a sequencing artifact.

As for this clone: Its target is not known.

From germline, CDR1 is SGHNT and CDR2 YENEEA. The CDR3 runs 14 residues. Trimming pared 5 bases from V and 8 bases from J, leaving 18 bases between. Specimen: PBMCs. V gene TRBV11-3 combines with J gene TRBJ1-1, with unresolved D. The sequence came from a girl aged 10-17 years in good health and CMV-seropositive. As DNA, the CDR3 is TGTGCCAGCAGCCCCCAGAATATAGGAGGGGAAGCTTTCTTT. Its protein is CASSPQNIGGEAFF.